This TCR beta chain derives from a study of early stage breast cancer tumors. Study-level information: About 70% of the 16 invasive tumors were ER+, PR+ and HER2-.

Each sample had two DNA replicates, about 0.47 ug blood or about 1.5 ug tissue. Clones were sequenced by immunoSEQ multiplex PCR, and TCRdb holds only the in-frame ones, with some missing. The repertoire consists of about 63,000 clones, with about 83% occurring once and the leading ten covering approximately 3.6%. Findings of the study overall: Blood repertoires resembled normal breast more than tumor. Commonly generated sequences made up most enriched TCRB sequences shared between patients.

The count of this clone is one. Its antigen remains unknown. CDR1 is SNHLY, CDR2 FYNNEI, per germline. Trimming removed 4 bases from V and 0 bases from J, with 15 bases in between. This CDR3 is 16 amino acids long. The sequencing input was blood. The TCR was taken from a person aged 30-39 years with breast cancer. The V call is TRBV2, the J call TRBJ1-1; D may be TRBD1 (5 bases). The CDR3 sequence: CASSGDLPGLNTEAFF. DNA of the CDR3: TGTGCCAGCAGTGGCGATTTGCCGGGACTGAACACTGAAGCTTTCTTT.